One sample yielded the 20 T cell receptor beta chains listed below, sequenced in a study of T cells in tumors after PD-1 blockade (dated by TCRdb to the late 2010s). The receptor library was made with the immunoSEQ multiplex PCR assay. Imported from immuneACCESS, the table was reduced by TCRdb to in-frame sequences with V and J called. These copies leave out some clones; in studies compared against another copy, an unresolved V gene accounts for under half, and the cause of the remainder is not known. The sample table lists 54,000 or so clones, just under 80% of them with a count of one. Around an eighth of the sample is taken by the ten largest. The time point label on this specimen signifies: before anti-PD-1 therapy. The sample consisted of PBMCs, taken before anti-PD-1 treatment. These TCRs come from a human donor with basal cell carcinoma.

This chain links TRBV30 with TRBJ2-5; maybe TRBD2 (6 bases). Germline V gene lookup returns CDR1 GTSNPN and CDR2 SVGIG (reference sequence). Trimming removed 1 base from V and 9 bases from J, with 15 bases in between. The CDR3 has 13 residues. CDR3 in amino acids: CAWSGTPSGAQYF. Here the CDR3 DNA reads TGTGCCTGGAGTGGAACTCCTTCGGGGGCCCAGTACTTC.

The chain employs TRBV5-4 and TRBJ1-4; D is undetermined. CDR1 is SGHNT and CDR2 is YYREEE in the germline V gene (reference sequence). Deletions cut 4 bases from V and 6 bases from J, with 16 bases between. The CDR3 contains 15 residues. The CDR3 region is CASSLRVGGDEKLFF. In DNA form, the CDR3 reads TGTGCCAGCAGCCTTAGGGTTGGCGGCGATGAAAAACTGTTTTTT.

The CDR3 is CAWKDRAIPYNSPLHF. In DNA, the CDR3 is TGTGCCTGGAAAGACAGGGCTATCCCCTATAATTCACCCCTCCACTTT. J is TRBJ1-6 and V is TRBV30, with TRBD1 identical over 7 bases. V lost 4 bases to trimming and J lost 2 bases; unmatched junction nucleotides: 8. The CDR3 spans 16 residues. CDR1 is GTSNPN, CDR2 SVGIG, per germline (reference sequence). Together with reference TRBV30 and TRBJ1-6, the CDR3 gives the full variable domain: SQTIHQWPATLVQPVGSPLSLECTVEGTSNPNLYWYRQAAGRGLQLLFYSVGIGQISSEVPQNLSASRPQDRQFILSSKKLLLSDSGFYLCAWKDRAIPYNSPLHFGNGTRLTVT.

This rearrangement joins TRBV19 to TRBJ1-6; D is possibly TRBD1 (5 bases). The germline V gene encodes CDR1 LNHDA and CDR2 SQIVND (reference sequence). V was pared by 8 bases and J by 7 bases, with 9 bases between. The CDR3 has 12 residues. This CDR3 reads CASGSGNSPLHF. Here the CDR3 DNA reads TGTGCCAGTGGGTCAGGGAATTCACCCCTCCACTTT.

The rearrangement uses TRBV5-1 and TRBJ2-7; D gene uncertain. V was cut by 1 base and J by 2 bases, with 19 bases left in between. This CDR3 is built from 17 residues. Germline values: CDR1 SGHRS, CDR2 YFSETQ. The CDR3 loop reads CASSLSVLGRSAYEQYF. The CDR3 DNA reads as TGCGCCAGCAGCTTGTCAGTTCTGGGCAGGTCGGCCTACGAGCAGTACTTC.

This clone was found a few times. This chain uses TRBV10-2 with TRBJ2-7, with no clear D. Deletions cut 2 bases from V and 7 bases from J, with 9 bases between. The germline V gene encodes CDR1 WSHSY and CDR2 SAAADI. CDR3 size: 12 residues. The CDR3 loop is CASSEISLEQYF. In nucleotides, the CDR3 is TGCGCCAGCAGTGAGATCAGTTTGGAGCAGTACTTC.

The chain recombines TRBV6-6 with TRBJ1-5, with D uncertain. Trimming took 2 bases from V and 4 from J, leaving 9 bases between them. The CDR3 has 14 residues. Germline lookup yields CDR1 MNHNY and CDR2 SVGAGI (reference sequence). The CDR3 DNA sequence: TGTGCCAGCAGTTACCGGGATCCTAATCAGCCCCAGCATTTT. Protein sequence: CASSYRDPNQPQHF.

The V and J genes are TRBV25-1 and TRBJ1-1; D possibly corresponds to TRBD1 (6 bases). The CDR3 is made up of 13 amino acids. Looked up from germline, CDR1 is MGHDK and CDR2 is SYGVNS. V lost 8 bases and J 11 bases, leaving 21 bases between the germline ends. CDR3 coding DNA: TGTGCCAGCCACCAACAGGGATCAAACGTGGCTTTCTTT. Amino acids: CASHQQGSNVAFF. Drawing the rest from reference TRBV25-1 and TRBJ1-1, the complete variable domain is EADIYQTPRYLVIGTGKKITLECSQTMGHDKMYWYQQDPGMELHLIHYSYGVNSTEKGDLSSESTVSRIRTEHFPLTLESARPSHTSQYLCASHQQGSNVAFFGQGTRLTVV.

The rearrangement links TRBV29-1 to TRBJ2-3; possibly TRBD2 for D (5 bases). This CDR3 contains 14 residues. The germline CDR1 and CDR2 sequences are SQVTM and ANQGSEA. The V gene lost 6 bases and the J gene lost 3 bases, with 16 bases spanning the gap. CDR3 DNA sequence: TGCAGCGTCATGGCGGGCCACACAACAGATACGCAGTATTTT. Residues: CSVMAGHTTDTQYF.

The rearrangement links TRBV15 to TRBJ1-6; the D is unclear. V was shortened by 5 bases and J by 6 bases, with 17 bases between the two germline ends. The CDR3 has 16 residues. CDR1 LNHNV and CDR2 YYDKDF come from the germline V gene (reference sequence). Here the CDR3 reads CATSGPSGSLNSPLHF. The CDR3 nucleotides are TGTGCCACCAGCGGACCGTCGGGTTCTCTTAATTCACCCCTCCACTTT.

This chain connects TRBV14 to TRBJ2-1; the match to TRBD2 covers 11 bases. Per the germline V gene, CDR1 is SGHDN and CDR2 is FVKESK. The CDR3 covers 20 residues. V gave up 6 bases and J gave up 1 base; unmatched junction bases: 17. CDR3 protein: CASSPQAGLAGASSYNEQFF. CDR3 in DNA: TGTGCCAGCAGTCCCCAGGCCGGACTAGCGGGTGCTTCTTCCTACAATGAGCAGTTCTTC.

The chain is built from TRBV19 and TRBJ2-3; weak D call: TRBD2 (5 bases). This CDR3 has 15 amino acids. V lost 4 bases and J 2 bases, leaving 13 bases between the germline ends. Germline V gives CDR1 LNHDA, CDR2 SQIVND (reference sequence). In nucleotides, the CDR3 is TGTGCCAGTAGTACAAGGACTGTTGACACAGATACGCAGTATTTT. Translating gives CASSTRTVDTDTQYF.

V is TRBV10-3 and J is TRBJ2-7, with D possibly TRBD1 on 5 matching bases. Germline CDR1 ENHRY, CDR2 SYGVKD. Trimming pared 6 bases from V and 2 bases from J, leaving 14 bases between. The CDR3 has 14 amino acids. The CDR3 reads CAIRTEPRAYEQYF. The CDR3, as DNA: TGTGCCATCAGGACAGAACCACGCGCCTACGAGCAGTACTTC.

This clone was picked up a small number of times. This rearrangement joins TRBV6-5 to TRBJ1-5, with a tentative D call TRBD1 (6 bases). V was shortened by 0 bases and J by 4 bases, with 10 bases between the two germline ends. Germline CDR1 and CDR2: MNHEY and SVGAGI. This CDR3 contains 15 residues. CDR3 sequence reads: CASSYSAGVNQPQHF. The CDR3 coding sequence is TGTGCCAGCAGTTACTCGGCAGGGGTGAATCAGCCCCAGCATTTT.

This clone was counted once. The genes are TRBV18 and TRBJ1-2; D is uncertain. Trimming removed 2 bases from V and 1 base from J, with 8 bases in between. CDR1 is KGHSH, CDR2 LQKENI, per germline. The CDR3 covers 14 residues. The CDR3 here is CASSPAARNYGYTF. The CDR3 DNA sequence: TGTGCCAGCTCACCAGCAGCTCGTAACTATGGCTACACCTTC.

The genes are TRBV6-1 and TRBJ1-1; D gene unclear. This CDR3 has 15 residues. The V end was cut by 1 base, the J end by 10 bases, with 19 bases between. Per germline, CDR1 MNHNS and CDR2 SASEGT. The CDR3 here is CASSEVLSRERRAFF. The CDR3 region has the DNA TGTGCCAGCAGTGAAGTTCTGAGCCGCGAAAGGAGAGCTTTCTTT.

This chain uses TRBV7-2 with TRBJ1-3; D is uncertain. The CDR3 has 14 residues. Per germline, CDR1 SGHTA and CDR2 FQGNSA. The V and J ends lost 3 bases and 4 bases respectively, with 10 bases between them. The CDR3 nucleotides are TGTGCCAGCAGCTTTTCACGGACGGGAAACACCATATATTTT. Protein: CASSFSRTGNTIYF.

The chain has TRBV25-1 and TRBJ2-7, with 9 bases lining up with TRBD1. V was clipped by 4 bases and J by 5 bases; unmatched bases: 3. This CDR3 region has 13 residues. Germline V lookup: CDR1 MGHDK, CDR2 SYGVNS. The CDR3 here is CASSGDRVHEQYF. CDR3 nucleotides: TGTGCCAGCAGTGGGGACAGGGTCCACGAGCAGTACTTC.

This chain uses TRBV3-1 (or the pseudogene TRBV3-2) with TRBJ2-3, with D perhaps matching TRBD2 (5 bases). In germline, CDR1 is LGHDT, CDR2 YNNKEL (reference sequence). The CDR3 is 12 amino acids. Trimming removed 0 bases from V and 10 bases from J, with 8 bases in between. The DNA of the CDR3 is TGTGCCAGCAGCCAAGAAACTAGACCGCAGTATTTT. Amino acid sequence: CASSQETRPQYF.

V usage is TRBV7-8 and J usage is TRBJ1-2, with 9 bases identical to TRBD1. The CDR3 sequence is 14 residues long. Germline CDR1 is SGHVS and CDR2 is FQNEAQ. Trimming took 7 bases from V and 4 from J; bases not matched to a gene: 7. CDR3 sequence reads: CASKPGTGIYGYTF. Written as DNA, the CDR3 is TGTGCCAGCAAGCCAGGGACAGGGATCTATGGCTACACCTTC. Complete variable domain (other parts from reference TRBV7-8 and TRBJ1-2): GAGVSQSPRYKVAKRGQDVALRCDPISGHVSLFWYQQALGQGPEFLTYFQNEAQLDKSGLPSDRFFAERPEGSVSTLKIQRTQQEDSAVYLCASKPGTGIYGYTFGSGTRLTVV.